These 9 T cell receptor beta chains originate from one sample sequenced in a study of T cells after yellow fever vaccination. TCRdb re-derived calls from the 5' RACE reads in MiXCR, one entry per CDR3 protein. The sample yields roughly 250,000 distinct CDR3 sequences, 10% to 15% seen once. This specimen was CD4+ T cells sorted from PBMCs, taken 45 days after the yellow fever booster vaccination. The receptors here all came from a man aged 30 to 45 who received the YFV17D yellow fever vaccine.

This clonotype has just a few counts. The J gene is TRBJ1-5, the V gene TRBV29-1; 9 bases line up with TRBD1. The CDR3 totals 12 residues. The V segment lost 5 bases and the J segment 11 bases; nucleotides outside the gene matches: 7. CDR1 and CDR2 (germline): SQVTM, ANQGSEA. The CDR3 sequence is CSVRQGDFTQHF. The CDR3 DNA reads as TGCAGCGTTCGACAGGGGGACTTTACCCAGCATTTT.

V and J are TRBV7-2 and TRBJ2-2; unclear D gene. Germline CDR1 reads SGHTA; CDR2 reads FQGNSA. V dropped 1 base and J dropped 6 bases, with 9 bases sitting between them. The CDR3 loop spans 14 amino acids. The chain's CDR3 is CASSLVRFPGELFF. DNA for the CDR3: TGTGCCAGCAGCTTAGTGAGGTTCCCCGGGGAGCTGTTTTTT.

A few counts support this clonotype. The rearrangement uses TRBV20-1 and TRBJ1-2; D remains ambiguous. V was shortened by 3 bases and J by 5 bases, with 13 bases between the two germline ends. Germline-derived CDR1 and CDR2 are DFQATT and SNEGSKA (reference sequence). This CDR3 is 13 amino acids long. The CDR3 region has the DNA TGCAGTGCTAGTGAGCAGGAAAATTATGGCTACACCTTC. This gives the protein CSASEQENYGYTF.

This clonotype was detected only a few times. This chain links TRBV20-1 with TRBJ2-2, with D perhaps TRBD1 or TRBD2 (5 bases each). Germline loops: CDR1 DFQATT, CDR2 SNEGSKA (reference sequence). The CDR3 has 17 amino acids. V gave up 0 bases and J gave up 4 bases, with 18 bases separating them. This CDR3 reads CSARDPGANPGTGELFF. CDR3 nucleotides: TGCAGTGCTAGAGATCCCGGGGCTAACCCCGGCACCGGGGAGCTGTTTTTT.

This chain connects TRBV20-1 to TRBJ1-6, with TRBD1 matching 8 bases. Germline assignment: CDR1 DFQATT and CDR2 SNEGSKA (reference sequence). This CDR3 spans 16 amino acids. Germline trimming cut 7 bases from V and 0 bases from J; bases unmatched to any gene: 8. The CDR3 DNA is TGCAGTGGGGACAGGCTGGGAGTCTCCTATAATTCACCCCTCCACTTT. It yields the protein CSGDRLGVSYNSPLHF.

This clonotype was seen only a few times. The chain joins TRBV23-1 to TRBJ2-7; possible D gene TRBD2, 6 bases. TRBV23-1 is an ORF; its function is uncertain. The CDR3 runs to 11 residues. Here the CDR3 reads CDSRPGSQQYF. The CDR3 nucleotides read TGCGACTCCCGGCCCGGGAGCCAGCAGTACTTC.

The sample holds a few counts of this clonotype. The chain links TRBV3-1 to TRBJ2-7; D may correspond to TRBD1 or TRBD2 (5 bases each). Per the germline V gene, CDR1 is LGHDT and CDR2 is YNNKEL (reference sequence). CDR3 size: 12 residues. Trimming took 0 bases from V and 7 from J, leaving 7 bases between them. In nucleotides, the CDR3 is TGTGCCAGCAGCCAAGAGGGACGGGAGCAGTACTTC. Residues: CASSQEGREQYF.

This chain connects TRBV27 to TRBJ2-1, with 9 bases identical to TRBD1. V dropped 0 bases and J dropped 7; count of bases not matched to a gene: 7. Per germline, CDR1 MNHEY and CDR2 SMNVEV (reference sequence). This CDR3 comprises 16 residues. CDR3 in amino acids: CASSLSRAQGANEQFF. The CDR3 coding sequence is TGTGCCAGCAGTTTATCGAGGGCACAGGGGGCGAATGAGCAGTTCTTC.

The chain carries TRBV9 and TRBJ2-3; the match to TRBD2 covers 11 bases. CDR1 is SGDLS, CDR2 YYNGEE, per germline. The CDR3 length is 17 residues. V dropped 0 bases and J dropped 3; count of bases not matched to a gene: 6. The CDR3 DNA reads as TGTGCCAGCAGCGTAGCACTAGCGGGAGTTATTACAGATACGCAGTATTTT. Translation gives CASSVALAGVITDTQYF.